Below are 18 T cell receptor beta chains sequenced from a single sample in a study of T cell clonality in common variable immunodeficiency. Study conclusions and caveats: Reportedly, TCR beta sequences from common variable immunodeficiency showed fewer deletions and N-nucleotide insertions.

TCRdb's table, derived via immunoSEQ multiplex PCR, lists solely in-frame clones and lacks some. This sample includes fewer than 30,000 clones with no singletons; its ten biggest clones take up around 3%. What these receptors recognize is not known. Input material: peripheral blood mononuclear cells. The receptors here all came from a human donor with common variable immunodeficiency.

This clone was seen many times. The read stops 3 residues short of the end of the CDR3; the missing end is completed from the germline J gene. The chain couples TRBV29-1 to TRBJ2-1; the match to TRBD2 covers 11 bases. Losses at the gene ends were 6 bases for V and 8 bases for J; bases not matched to a gene: 6. Per the germline V gene, CDR1 is SQVTM and CDR2 is ANQGSEA. The CDR3 consists of 13 residues. The chain's CDR3 is CSVLAGVSDEQFF. The sequenced part of the CDR3 DNA is TGCAGCGTACTAGCGGGAGTGAGCGATGAG.

This clone was counted ten times or more. The sequence runs out 3 residues before the end of the CDR3; the remainder is reconstructed from the germline J gene. The J gene is TRBJ2-1, the V gene TRBV20-1, with D perhaps matching TRBD2 (6 bases). The CDR3 has 14 residues. CDR1 DFQATT and CDR2 SNEGSKA come from the germline V gene (reference sequence). V lost 6 bases, J lost 2 bases, and 14 bases lay in between. The CDR3 bases that were read are TGCAGTGCCGATTTAGCGGTTACCTACAATGAG. Protein sequence: CSADLAVTYNE. The full CDR3 reads CSADLAVTYNEQFF.

The sample holds many counts of this clone. The read terminates 3 residues before the CDR3 end, so the remaining end is supplied by the germline J gene. The chain carries TRBV11-2 and TRBJ2-5; TRBD2 agrees at 10 bases. Germline CDR1 and CDR2: SGHAT and FQNNGV. CDR3 size: 15 residues. J was trimmed by 4 bases and V by 6 bases; bases with no gene match: 8. The chain's CDR3 is CASRKLAGYLETQYF. Partial CDR3 DNA: TGTGCCAGCAGAAAACTAGCGGGATATTTAGAGACC.

Worth noting for this clone: With the read ending 3 residues before the CDR3 end, the germline J gene is used to fill in that end. The V gene is TRBV20-1, the J gene TRBJ2-7, with TRBD1 identical over 11 bases. The V gene end was trimmed by 3 bases and the J gene end by 4 bases; junction bases not matched to a gene: 2. Germline V gives CDR1 DFQATT, CDR2 SNEGSKA (reference sequence). CDR3 size: 13 residues. The CDR3 DNA, read in part, is TGCAGTGCTAGCCGGGACAGGGGGTACGAG. This gives the protein CSASRDRGYE. The entire CDR3 reads CSASRDRGYEQYF.

The table lists this clone with many counts. The read gets to within 3 residues of the CDR3 end, and the germline J gene fills in the rest. The chain uses TRBV7-9 and TRBJ1-1; 7 bases match TRBD1. Germline-derived CDR1 and CDR2 are SEHNR and FQNEAQ (reference sequence). The CDR3 loop spans 13 amino acids. J gave up 5 bases and V 6 bases, and 6 bases lay outside the gene matches. Incomplete CDR3 DNA: TGTGCCAGCAGGGGACCGGGACAGACTGAA. It specifies CASRGPGQTE. The full CDR3 protein is CASRGPGQTEAFF.

For this clone: The read ends 3 residues before the CDR3 terminus; that terminus is restored from the germline J gene. This chain uses TRBV20-1 with TRBJ2-1; D perhaps matches TRBD2 (5 bases). Trimming shortened V by 5 bases and J by 8 bases, and 10 bases separated the two germline ends. The CDR3 is made up of 11 amino acids. Germline V lookup: CDR1 DFQATT, CDR2 SNEGSKA (reference sequence). The CDR3 here is CSASSSDEQFF. The DNA read from the CDR3 is TGCAGTGCTTCTAGTAGCGATGAG.

This clone was observed a handful of times. With the read ending 3 residues before the CDR3 end, the germline J gene is used to fill in that end. The chain is built from TRBV19 and TRBJ2-1, with TRBD2 identical over 10 bases. There are 21 residues in the CDR3. The germline V gene has CDR1 LNHDA and CDR2 SQIVND (reference sequence). The ends lost 0 bases at V and 0 bases at J; junction bases unmatched: 14. The CDR3 here is CASSIDPTGTSESSSYNEQFF. The part of the CDR3 DNA that was read is TGTGCCAGTAGTATAGATCCAACCGGGACTAGCGAATCAAGCTCCTACAATGAG. Supplemented by reference TRBV19 and TRBJ2-1, the full variable domain reads DGGITQSPKYLFRKEGQNVTLSCEQNLNHDAMYWYRQDPGQGLRLIYYSQIVNDFQKGDIAEGYSVSREKKESFPLTVTSAQKNPTAFYLCASSIDPTGTSESSSYNEQFFGPGTRLTVL.

This clone was counted between two and nine times. The read ends 3 residues before the CDR3 terminus; that terminus is restored from the germline J gene. The rearrangement joins TRBV5-6 to TRBJ2-7; possible D gene TRBD2, 6 bases. Germline-derived CDR1 and CDR2 are SGHDT and YYEEEE. The V and J ends lost 2 bases and 3 bases respectively, with 15 bases between them. There are 15 residues in the CDR3. The CDR3 here is CASSFPGDGDYEQYF. Incomplete CDR3 DNA: TGTGCCAGCAGCTTCCCGGGGGATGGGGACTACGAG. The complete variable domain, with remaining parts taken from reference TRBV5-6 and TRBJ2-7, reads DAGVTQSPTHLIKTRGQQVTLRCSPKSGHDTVSWYQQALGQGPQFIFQYYEEEERQRGNFPDRFSGHQFPNYSSELNVNALLLGDSALYLCASSFPGDGDYEQYFGPGTRLTVT.

Comment on this clone: The CDR3 end is not reached by the read, which stops 3 residues before it; the germline J gene fills it in. The genes are TRBV5-5 and TRBJ1-6, with D unclear. Germline CDR1 reads SGHKS; CDR2 reads YYEKEE (reference sequence). The CDR3 sequence is 12 residues long. CDR3 sequence: CASSTGVNPLHF. The DNA read from the CDR3 is TGTGCCAGCAGCACCGGTGTGAATCCC.

Ten or more counts support this clone. The read comes to an end 3 residues before the CDR3 does, leaving the germline J gene to fill in the end. V usage is TRBV7-2 and J usage is TRBJ2-1; no firm D call. Germline V gives CDR1 SGHTA, CDR2 FQGNSA. This CDR3 comprises 14 residues. Trimming took off 4 bases at V and 0 bases at J, with 7 bases between the two ends. The chain's CDR3 is CASSSSSSYNEQFF. The DNA read from the CDR3 is TGTGCCAGCAGCTCATCTAGCTCCTACAATGAG.

In its sample, this clone was seen many times. The read ends 3 residues before the CDR3 terminus; that terminus is restored from the germline J gene. The chain recombines TRBV29-1 with TRBJ2-1; the D is unclear. The V and J ends lost 1 base and 4 bases respectively, with 11 bases between them. Germline lookup yields CDR1 SQVTM and CDR2 ANQGSEA. The CDR3 extends over 14 amino acids. CDR3 DNA, as far as it was read: TGCAGCGTTGAAGGAGACTCACTATACAATGAG. The encoded protein is CSVEGDSLYNE. The CDR3 in its entirety is CSVEGDSLYNEQFF.

This clone was seen only a few times. The CDR3 end falls 3 residues outside the read, so it is completed with the germline J gene. The chain employs TRBV7-9 and TRBJ1-1; tentative D call: TRBD1 (5 bases). Germline CDR1 reads SEHNR; CDR2 reads FQNEAQ (reference sequence). The CDR3 spans 14 residues. Trimming removed 4 bases from V and 6 bases from J, with 15 bases in between. CDR3 sequence: CASSSSREYPEAFF. CDR3 DNA, as far as it was read: TGTGCCAGCAGCTCGTCCAGGGAGTACCCTGAA.

This clone came up many times. The CDR3 end lies 3 residues beyond the end of the read and is filled in from the germline J gene. This chain links TRBV7-9 with TRBJ1-6; 8 bases agree with TRBD1. Germline V CDR1 and CDR2: SEHNR, FQNEAQ (reference sequence). V shed 4 bases and J 7 bases; nucleotides not matched to a gene: 6. This CDR3 spans 15 amino acids. Incomplete CDR3 DNA: TGTGCCAGCAGCTCCGGACAGGGATCAAATTCACCC. Protein product: CASSSGQGSNSP. The entire CDR3 is CASSSGQGSNSPLHF. The variable domain in full, with the rest retrieved from reference TRBV7-9 and TRBJ1-6, is DTGVSQNPRHKITKRGQNVTFRCDPISEHNRLYWYRQTLGQGPEFLTYFQNEAQLEKSRLLSDRFSAERPKGSFSTLEIQRTEQGDSAMYLCASSSGQGSNSPLHFGNGTRLTVT.

Ten or more counts support this clone. The read gets to within 3 residues of the CDR3 end, and the germline J gene fills in the rest. The rearrangement joins TRBV2 to TRBJ1-4, with 9 bases identical to TRBD1. The CDR3 covers 16 residues. Losses at the gene ends were 7 bases for V and 4 bases for J; bases not matched to a gene: 10. The germline CDR1 and CDR2 sequences are SNHLY and FYNNEI. CDR3 DNA (partial): TGTGCCAGCAAAAGAAGAAGGGACAGGGTTAATGAAAAA. Translating it yields CASKRRRDRVNEK. The complete CDR3 protein is CASKRRRDRVNEKLFF.

This clone was detected many times. The read finishes 3 residues shy of the CDR3 end, and the germline J gene is used to complete it. V gene TRBV5-1 combines with J gene TRBJ2-1, with D tentatively TRBD1 or TRBD2 (6 bases each). CDR3 size: 14 residues. The V end was cut by 3 bases, the J end by 7 bases, with 14 bases between. Germline V gene data show CDR1 as SGHRS and CDR2 as YFSETQ. The CDR3 loop reads CASSSGGGINEQFF. Partial CDR3 DNA: TGCGCCAGCAGCTCAGGAGGGGGAATAAATGAG.

This clone was counted ten times or more. The read halts 3 residues ahead of the CDR3 end, with the missing end drawn from the germline J gene. The V call is TRBV2, the J call TRBJ1-1, with 8 nucleotides matching TRBD1. Germline CDR1 and CDR2: SNHLY and FYNNEI. The CDR3 runs to 13 residues. The trim removed 9 bases at V and 1 base at J, leaving 4 bases unmatched. CDR3 residues: CARGQGRNTEAFF. CDR3 bases read: TGTGCCAGAGGACAGGGAAGGAACACTGAA.

This clone came up a few times. The CDR3 bases that were read are TGTGCCAGCTCACTATCGTACTCAGCGAGAGATACG. Protein: CASSLSYSARDT. Given in full, the CDR3 is CASSLSYSARDTQYF. The chain employs TRBV18 and TRBJ2-3, with D uncertain. The CDR3 goes on 3 residues after the read ends, and that part is filled in from the germline J gene. The CDR3 extends over 15 amino acids. The germline V and J ends were trimmed by 4 bases and 5 bases, with 16 bases remaining between them. Per germline, CDR1 KGHSH and CDR2 LQKENI.

This clone was counted ten times or more. The CDR3 is cut off 3 residues early in the read; its end comes from the germline J gene. The chain employs TRBV20-1 and TRBJ2-1, with 10 bases that match TRBD1. Unmatched junction bases numbered 22, after V lost 4 bases and J lost 7 bases. Germline V gives CDR1 DFQATT, CDR2 SNEGSKA (reference sequence). The CDR3 loop spans 19 amino acids. The sequenced part of the CDR3 DNA is TGCAGTGCTATTGACAGGGGGCACCCGGGAGGCCAATTAGGGAATGAG. It encodes CSAIDRGHPGGQLGNE. The full-length CDR3 reads as CSAIDRGHPGGQLGNEQFF.